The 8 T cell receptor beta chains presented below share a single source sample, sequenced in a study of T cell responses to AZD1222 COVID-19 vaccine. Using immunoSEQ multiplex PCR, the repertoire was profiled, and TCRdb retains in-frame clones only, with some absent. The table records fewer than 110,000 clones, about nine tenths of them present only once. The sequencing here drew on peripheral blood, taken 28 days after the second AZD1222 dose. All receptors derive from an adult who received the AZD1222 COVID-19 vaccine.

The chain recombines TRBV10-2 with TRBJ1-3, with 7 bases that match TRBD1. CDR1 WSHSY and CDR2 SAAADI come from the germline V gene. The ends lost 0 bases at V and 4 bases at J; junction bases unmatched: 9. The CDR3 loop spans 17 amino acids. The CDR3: CASSESKGTDGGNTIYF. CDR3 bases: TGCGCCAGCAGTGAGTCGAAAGGGACAGATGGGGGAAACACCATATATTTT.

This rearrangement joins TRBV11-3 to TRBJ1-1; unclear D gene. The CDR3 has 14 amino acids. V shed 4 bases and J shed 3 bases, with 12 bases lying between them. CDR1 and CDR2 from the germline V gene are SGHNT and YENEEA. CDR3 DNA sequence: TGTGCCAGCAGCTCCGGTCCAGCGGACACTGAAGCTTTCTTT. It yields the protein CASSSGPADTEAFF.

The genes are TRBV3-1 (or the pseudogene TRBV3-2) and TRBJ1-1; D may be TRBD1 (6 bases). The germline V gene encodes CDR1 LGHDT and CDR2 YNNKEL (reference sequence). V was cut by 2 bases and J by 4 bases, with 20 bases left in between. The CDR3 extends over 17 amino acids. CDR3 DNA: TGTGCCAGCAGCCAACGGACAGTTGGGCCTGGCGGCACTGAAGCTTTCTTT. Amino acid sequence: CASSQRTVGPGGTEAFF.

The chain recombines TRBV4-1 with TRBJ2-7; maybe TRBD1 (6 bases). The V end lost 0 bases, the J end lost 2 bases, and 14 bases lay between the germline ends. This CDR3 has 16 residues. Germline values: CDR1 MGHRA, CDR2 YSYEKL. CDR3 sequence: CASSQDLGTLTYEQYF. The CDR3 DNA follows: TGCGCCAGCAGCCAAGATCTCGGGACACTTACCTACGAGCAGTACTTC.

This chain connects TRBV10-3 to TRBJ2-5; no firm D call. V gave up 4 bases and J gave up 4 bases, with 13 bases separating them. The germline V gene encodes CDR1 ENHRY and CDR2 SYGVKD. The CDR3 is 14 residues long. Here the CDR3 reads CAISVGIDGETQYF. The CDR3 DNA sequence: TGTGCCATCAGTGTAGGGATAGATGGAGAGACCCAGTACTTC.

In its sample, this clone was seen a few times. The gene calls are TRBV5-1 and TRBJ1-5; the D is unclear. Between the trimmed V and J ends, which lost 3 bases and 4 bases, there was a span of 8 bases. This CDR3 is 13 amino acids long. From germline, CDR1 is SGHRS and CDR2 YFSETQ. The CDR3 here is CASSYGDNQPQHF. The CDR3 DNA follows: TGCGCCAGCAGCTACGGGGATAATCAGCCCCAGCATTTT.

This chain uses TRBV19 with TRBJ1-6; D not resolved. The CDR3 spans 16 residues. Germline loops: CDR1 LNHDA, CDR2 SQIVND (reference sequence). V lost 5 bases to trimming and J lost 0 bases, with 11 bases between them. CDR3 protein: CASSPGYGSYNSPLHF. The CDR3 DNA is TGTGCCAGTAGTCCCGGATACGGCTCCTATAATTCACCCCTCCACTTT.

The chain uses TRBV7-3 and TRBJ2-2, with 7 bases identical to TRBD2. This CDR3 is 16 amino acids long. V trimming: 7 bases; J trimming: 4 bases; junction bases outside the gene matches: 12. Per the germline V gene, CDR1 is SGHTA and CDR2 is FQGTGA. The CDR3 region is CASTYWAGRGTGELFF. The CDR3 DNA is TGTGCCAGCACCTACTGGGCGGGGAGGGGCACCGGGGAGCTGTTTTTT.